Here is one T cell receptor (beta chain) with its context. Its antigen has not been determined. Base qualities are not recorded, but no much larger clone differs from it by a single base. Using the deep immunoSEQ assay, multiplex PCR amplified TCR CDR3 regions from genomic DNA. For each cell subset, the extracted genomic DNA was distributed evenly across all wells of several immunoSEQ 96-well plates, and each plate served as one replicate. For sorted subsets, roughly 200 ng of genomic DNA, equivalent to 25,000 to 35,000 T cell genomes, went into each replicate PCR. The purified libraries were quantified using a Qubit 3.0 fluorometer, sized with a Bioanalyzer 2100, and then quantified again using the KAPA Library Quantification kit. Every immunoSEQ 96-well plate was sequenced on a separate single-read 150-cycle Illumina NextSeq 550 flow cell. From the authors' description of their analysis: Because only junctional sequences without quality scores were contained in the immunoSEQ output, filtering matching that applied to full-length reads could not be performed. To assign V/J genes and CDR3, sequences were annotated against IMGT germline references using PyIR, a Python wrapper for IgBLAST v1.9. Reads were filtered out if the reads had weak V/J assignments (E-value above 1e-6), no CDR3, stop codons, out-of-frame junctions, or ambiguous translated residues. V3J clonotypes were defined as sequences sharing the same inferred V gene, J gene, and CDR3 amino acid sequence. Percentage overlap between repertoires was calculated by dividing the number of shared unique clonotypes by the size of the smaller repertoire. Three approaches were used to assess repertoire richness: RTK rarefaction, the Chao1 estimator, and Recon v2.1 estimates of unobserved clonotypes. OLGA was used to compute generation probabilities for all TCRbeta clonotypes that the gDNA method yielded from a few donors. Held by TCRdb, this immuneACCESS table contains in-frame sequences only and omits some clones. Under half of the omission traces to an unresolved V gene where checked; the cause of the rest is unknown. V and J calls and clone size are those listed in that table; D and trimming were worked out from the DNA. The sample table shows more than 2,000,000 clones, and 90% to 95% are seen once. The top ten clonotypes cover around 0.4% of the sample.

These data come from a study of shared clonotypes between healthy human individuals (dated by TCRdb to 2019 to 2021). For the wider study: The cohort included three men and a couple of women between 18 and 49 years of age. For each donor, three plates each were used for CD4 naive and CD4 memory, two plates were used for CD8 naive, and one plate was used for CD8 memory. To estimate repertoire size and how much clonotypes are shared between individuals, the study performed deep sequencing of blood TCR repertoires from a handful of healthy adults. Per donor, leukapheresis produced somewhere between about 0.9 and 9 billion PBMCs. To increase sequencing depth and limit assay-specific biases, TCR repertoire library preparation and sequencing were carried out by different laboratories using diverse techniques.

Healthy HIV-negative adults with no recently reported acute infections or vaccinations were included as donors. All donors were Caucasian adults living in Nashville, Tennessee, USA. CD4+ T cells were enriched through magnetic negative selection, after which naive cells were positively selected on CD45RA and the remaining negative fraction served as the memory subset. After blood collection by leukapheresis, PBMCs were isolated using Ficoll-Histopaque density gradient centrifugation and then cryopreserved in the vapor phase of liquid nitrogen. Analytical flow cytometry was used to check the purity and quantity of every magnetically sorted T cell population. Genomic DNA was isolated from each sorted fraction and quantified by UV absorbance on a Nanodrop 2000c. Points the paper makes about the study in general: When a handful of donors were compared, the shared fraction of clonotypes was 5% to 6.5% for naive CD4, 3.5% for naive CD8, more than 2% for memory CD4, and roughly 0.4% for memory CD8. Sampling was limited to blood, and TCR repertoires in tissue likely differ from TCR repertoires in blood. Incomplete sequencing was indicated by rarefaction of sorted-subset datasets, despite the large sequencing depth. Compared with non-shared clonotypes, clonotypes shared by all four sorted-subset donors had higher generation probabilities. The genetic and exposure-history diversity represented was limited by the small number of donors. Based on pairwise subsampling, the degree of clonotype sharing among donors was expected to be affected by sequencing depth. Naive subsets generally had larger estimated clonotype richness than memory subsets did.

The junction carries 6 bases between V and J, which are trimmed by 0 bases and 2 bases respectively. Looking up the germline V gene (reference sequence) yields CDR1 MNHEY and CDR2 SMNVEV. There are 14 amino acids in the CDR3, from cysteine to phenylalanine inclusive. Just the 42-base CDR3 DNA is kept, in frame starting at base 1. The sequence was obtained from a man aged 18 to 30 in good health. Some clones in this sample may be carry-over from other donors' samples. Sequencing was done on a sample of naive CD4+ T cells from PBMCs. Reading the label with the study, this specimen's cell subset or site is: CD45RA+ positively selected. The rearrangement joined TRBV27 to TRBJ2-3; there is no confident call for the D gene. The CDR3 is CASSLSAYTDTQYF. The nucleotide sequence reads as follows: TGTGCCAGCAGTTTATCGGCGTACACAGATACGCAGTATTTT.